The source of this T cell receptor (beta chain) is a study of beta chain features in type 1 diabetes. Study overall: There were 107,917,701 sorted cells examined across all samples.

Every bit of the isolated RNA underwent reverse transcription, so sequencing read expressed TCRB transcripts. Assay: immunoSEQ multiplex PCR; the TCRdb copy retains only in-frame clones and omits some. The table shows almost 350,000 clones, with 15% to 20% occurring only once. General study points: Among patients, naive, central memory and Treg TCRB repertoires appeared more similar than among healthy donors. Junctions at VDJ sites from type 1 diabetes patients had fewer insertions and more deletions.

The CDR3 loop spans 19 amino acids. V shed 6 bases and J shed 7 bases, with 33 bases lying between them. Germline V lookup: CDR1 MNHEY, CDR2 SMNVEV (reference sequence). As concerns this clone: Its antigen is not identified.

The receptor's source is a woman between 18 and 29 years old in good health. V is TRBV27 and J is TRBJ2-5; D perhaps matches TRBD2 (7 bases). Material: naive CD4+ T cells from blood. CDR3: CASSLRPGQTPGGRGTQYF. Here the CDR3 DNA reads TGTGCCAGCAGCCTACGACCCGGACAGACACCGGGGGGACGGGGGACCCAGTACTTC.